This T cell receptor beta chain derives from a study of blood T cell repertoires in COVID-19. Overall study context: From the United States, Italy and Spain came samples of acute and convalescent COVID-19. PBMCs, B-cell-depleted T cells, or T cells were the source of the cDNA or gDNA that made up the material.

Assay: immunoSEQ multiplex PCR; the TCRdb copy retains only in-frame clones and omits some. This repertoire shows 200,000 to 250,000 clones, around 87% found once; its top ten account for about 7.1%. The sample holds one count of this clone. From germline, CDR1 is MNHNS and CDR2 SASEGT. The V end lost 1 base, the J end lost 2 bases, and 9 bases lay between the germline ends. The CDR3 has 14 amino acids. The sample taken for sequencing was peripheral blood. This clonotype originated in a woman in her seventies with active or convalescent COVID-19. The chain joins TRBV6-1 to TRBJ2-7, with D hard to call. This CDR3 is CASSEGQVPYEQYF. The CDR3 DNA follows: TGTGCCAGCAGTGAAGGGCAGGTTCCCTACGAGCAGTACTTC.